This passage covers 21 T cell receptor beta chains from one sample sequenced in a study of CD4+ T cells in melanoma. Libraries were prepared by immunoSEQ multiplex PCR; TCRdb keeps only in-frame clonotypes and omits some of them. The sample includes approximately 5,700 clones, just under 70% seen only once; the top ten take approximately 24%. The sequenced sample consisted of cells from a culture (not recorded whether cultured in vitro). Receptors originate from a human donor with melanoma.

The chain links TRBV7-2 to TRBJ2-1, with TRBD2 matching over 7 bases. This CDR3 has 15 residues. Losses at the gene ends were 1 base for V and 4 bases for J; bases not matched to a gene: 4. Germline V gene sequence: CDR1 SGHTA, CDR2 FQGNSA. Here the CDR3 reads CASSLVSGAYNEQFF. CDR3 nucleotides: TGTGCCAGCAGCTTAGTGAGCGGGGCGTACAATGAGCAGTTCTTC.

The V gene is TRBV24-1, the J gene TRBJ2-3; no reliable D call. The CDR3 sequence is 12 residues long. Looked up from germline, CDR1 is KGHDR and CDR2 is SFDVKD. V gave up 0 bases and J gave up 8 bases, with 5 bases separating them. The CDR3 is CATSDLSGTQYF. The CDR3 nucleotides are TGTGCCACCAGTGATTTGAGTGGTACGCAGTATTTT.

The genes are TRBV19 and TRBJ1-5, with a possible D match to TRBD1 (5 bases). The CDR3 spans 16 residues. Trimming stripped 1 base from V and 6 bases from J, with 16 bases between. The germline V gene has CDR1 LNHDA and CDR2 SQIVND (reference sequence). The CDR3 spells CASSIVGGPSGQPQHF. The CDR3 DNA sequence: TGTGCCAGTAGTATAGTTGGGGGACCATCTGGTCAGCCCCAGCATTTT.

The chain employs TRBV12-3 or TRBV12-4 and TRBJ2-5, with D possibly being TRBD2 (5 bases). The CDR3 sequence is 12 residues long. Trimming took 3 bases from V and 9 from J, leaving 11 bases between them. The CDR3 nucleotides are TGTGCCAGCAGTTTGAGCGGTAGGGCCCAGTACTTC. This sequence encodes CASSLSGRAQYF.

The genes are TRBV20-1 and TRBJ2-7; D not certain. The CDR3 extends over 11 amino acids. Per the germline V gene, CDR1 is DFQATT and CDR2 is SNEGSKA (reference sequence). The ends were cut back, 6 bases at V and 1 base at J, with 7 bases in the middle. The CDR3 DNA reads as TGCAGTGCCGATAGGTCCTACGAGCAGTACTTC. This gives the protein CSADRSYEQYF.

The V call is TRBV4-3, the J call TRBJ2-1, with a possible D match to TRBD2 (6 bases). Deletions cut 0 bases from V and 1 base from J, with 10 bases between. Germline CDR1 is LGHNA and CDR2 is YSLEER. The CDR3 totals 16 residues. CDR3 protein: CASSQDASDSYNEQFF. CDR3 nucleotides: TGCGCCAGCAGCCAAGACGCTAGCGATTCCTACAATGAGCAGTTCTTC.

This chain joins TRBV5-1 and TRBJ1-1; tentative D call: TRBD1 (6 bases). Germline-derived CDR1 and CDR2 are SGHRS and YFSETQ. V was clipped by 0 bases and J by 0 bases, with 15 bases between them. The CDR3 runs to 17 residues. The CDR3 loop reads CASSLDRDIDMNTEAFF. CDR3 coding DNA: TGCGCCAGCAGCTTGGACCGGGACATTGACATGAACACTGAAGCTTTCTTT.

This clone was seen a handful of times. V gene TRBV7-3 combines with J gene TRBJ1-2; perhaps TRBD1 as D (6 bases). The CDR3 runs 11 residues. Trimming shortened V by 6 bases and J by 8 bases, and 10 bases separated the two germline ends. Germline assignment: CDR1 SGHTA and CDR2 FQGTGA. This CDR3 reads CASSRQVGYTF. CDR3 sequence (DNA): TGTGCCAGCAGTCGACAGGTAGGCTACACCTTC.

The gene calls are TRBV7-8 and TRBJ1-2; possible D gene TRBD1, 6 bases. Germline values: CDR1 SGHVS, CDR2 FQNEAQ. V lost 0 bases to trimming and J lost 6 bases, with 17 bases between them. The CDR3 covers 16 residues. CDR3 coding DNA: TGTGCCAGCAGCTTAGCGCTTAGAGACAGGTTAAATGGCTACACCTTC. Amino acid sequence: CASSLALRDRLNGYTF.

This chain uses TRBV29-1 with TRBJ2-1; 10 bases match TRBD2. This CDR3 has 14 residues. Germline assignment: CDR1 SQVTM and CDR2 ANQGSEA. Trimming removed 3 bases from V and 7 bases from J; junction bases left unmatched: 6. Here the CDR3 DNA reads TGCAGCGTTGACGCTAGCGGGGGAGGTAATGAGCAGTTCTTC. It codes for CSVDASGGGNEQFF.

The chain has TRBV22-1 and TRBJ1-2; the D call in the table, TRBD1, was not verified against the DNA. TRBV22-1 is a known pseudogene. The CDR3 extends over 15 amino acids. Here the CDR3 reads CPGSAQQGVSYGYTF. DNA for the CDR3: TGTCCTGGGAGCGCCCAACAGGGGGTGAGCTATGGCTACACCTTC.

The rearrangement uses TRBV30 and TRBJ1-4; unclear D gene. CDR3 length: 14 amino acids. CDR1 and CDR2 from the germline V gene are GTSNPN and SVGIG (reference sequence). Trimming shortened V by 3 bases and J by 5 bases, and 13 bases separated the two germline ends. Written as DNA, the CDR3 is TGTGCCTGGAGGGGCCCTGTCCGGAATGAAAAACTGTTTTTT. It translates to CAWRGPVRNEKLFF.

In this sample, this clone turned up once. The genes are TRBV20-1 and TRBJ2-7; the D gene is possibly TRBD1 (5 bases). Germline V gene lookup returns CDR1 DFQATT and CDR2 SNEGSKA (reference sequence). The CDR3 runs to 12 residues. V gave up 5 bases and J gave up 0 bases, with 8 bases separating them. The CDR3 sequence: CSAGDSSYEQYF. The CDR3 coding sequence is TGCAGTGCTGGTGACAGCTCCTACGAGCAGTACTTC.

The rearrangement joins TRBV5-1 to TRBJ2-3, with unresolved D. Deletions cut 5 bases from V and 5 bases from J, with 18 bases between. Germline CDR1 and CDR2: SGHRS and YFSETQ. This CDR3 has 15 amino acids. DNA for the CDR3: TGCGCCAGCAGGCCCCGAGTAGGGTCGGGAGATACGCAGTATTTT. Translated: CASRPRVGSGDTQYF.

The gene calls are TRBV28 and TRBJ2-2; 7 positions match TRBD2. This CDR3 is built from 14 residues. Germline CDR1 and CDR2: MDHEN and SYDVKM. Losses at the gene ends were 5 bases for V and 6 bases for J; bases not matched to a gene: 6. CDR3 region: CASSPPGGAGELFF. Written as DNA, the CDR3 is TGTGCCAGCAGTCCCCCTGGGGGGGCCGGGGAGCTGTTTTTT.

The CDR3 loop is CASSGYRGSYNEQFF. The CDR3 nucleotides read TGCGCCAGCAGCGGATACAGGGGCTCCTACAATGAGCAGTTCTTC. The V gene is TRBV5-1, the J gene TRBJ2-1; 7 bases match TRBD1. The germline V gene encodes CDR1 SGHRS and CDR2 YFSETQ. The ends lost 4 bases at V and 0 bases at J; junction bases unmatched: 4. This CDR3 is built from 15 residues.

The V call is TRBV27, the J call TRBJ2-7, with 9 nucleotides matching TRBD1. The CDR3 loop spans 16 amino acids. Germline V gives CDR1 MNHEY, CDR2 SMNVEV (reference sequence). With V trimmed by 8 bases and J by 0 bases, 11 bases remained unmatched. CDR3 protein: CASATGGQGRSYEQYF. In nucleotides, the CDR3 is TGTGCCAGCGCCACGGGGGGACAGGGACGCTCCTACGAGCAGTACTTC.

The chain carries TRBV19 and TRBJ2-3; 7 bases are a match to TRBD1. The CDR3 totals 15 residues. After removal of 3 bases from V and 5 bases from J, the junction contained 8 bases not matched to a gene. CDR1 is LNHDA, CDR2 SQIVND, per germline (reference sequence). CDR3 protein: CASSMLAHRGDTQYF. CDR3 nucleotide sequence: TGTGCCAGTAGTATGCTAGCCCACAGGGGAGATACGCAGTATTTT.

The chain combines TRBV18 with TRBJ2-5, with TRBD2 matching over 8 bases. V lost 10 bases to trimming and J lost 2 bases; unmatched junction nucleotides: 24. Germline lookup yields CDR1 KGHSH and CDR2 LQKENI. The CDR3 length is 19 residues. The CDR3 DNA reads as TGTGCCACCTCCGAGAAAGAGAGCGGGGGCTTTGGGGAGCAAGAGACCCAGTACTTC. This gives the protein CATSEKESGGFGEQETQYF.

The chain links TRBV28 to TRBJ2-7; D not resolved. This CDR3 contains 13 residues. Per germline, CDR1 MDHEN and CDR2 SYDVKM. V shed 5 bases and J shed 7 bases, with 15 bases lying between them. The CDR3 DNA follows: TGTGCCAGCAGTACCCCTGGGAAGGAAGAGCAGTACTTC. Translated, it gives CASSTPGKEEQYF.

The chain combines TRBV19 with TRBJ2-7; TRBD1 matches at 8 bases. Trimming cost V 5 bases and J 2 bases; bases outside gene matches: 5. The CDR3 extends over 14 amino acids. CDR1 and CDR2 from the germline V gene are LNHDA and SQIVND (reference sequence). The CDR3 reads CASSVGQGTYEQYF. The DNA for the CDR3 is TGTGCCAGTAGTGTAGGACAGGGCACCTACGAGCAGTACTTC.